This TCR beta chain was identified during a study of lymphopenia after photon versus proton radiotherapy (dated by TCRdb to about 2019). For the study in its entirety: The study compared the immunological effects of photon versus proton radiation therapy in patients with gastrointestinal tumors who developed high-grade lymphopenia. The goal of the study was to describe how the two radiation modalities differ in their effects on the immune system. The cohort comprised 20 to 25 patients with gastrointestinal tumors who received either photon or proton therapy and then developed lymphopenia. Summary of the overall study and its limitations: Relative stability during treatment was observed in proton-treated patients, whereas loss of naive T cells and TCR diversity and gain of effector/memory populations were observed in photon-treated patients. Among patients across the cohort who died, overall survival time showed an inverse correlation with a larger post-nadir drop in TCR diversity. The survival association was examined only in patients who died, and the authors described better survival with proton therapy as a possibility, not as a demonstrated result. After the lymphocyte count nadir, photon-treated repertoires showed oligoclonal expansion, especially of CD8+ Temra cells, which drove the drop in diversity.

A note on this clone: The antigen this receptor binds is unknown. No much larger clone exists at a distance of one base, and base qualities are not known.

Library preparation employed the immunoSEQ multiplex PCR assay. T cell repertoires were profiled with deep sequencing of rearranged TCR beta loci together with multiparametric flow cytometry. TCRdb obtained this table from immuneACCESS and retained in-frame rearrangements with V and J assigned. These tables miss some clones; where compared with another copy, unresolved V genes account for less than half of the shortfall, and the remainder is unexplained. The sample contains about 29,000 clones, approximately 88% of them found a single time. Around 50% of the sample belongs to the ten largest clones. For CDR1 and CDR2, the germline V gene (reference sequence) lists MNHEY and SMNVEV. The trim is 9 bases for V and 2 bases for J, with a gap of 20 bases between the germline ends. Spanning cysteine to phenylalanine, the CDR3 consists of 15 amino acids. Only the CDR3 DNA is retained, 45 bases long and in frame from the first base.

This receptor was identified in a woman aged 55-70 years with cholangiocarcinoma. Some clones in this sample may be carry-over from other donors' samples. The sequenced sample was peripheral blood, obtained from a patient treated with proton-based radiotherapy. The chain employs TRBV27 and TRBJ2-7; the D segment is perhaps TRBD1 or TRBD2, each sharing 5 matched bases. The CDR3 reads as follows: CASREWGTDAYEQYF. The DNA is TGTGCCAGTAGGGAATGGGGGACGGATGCCTACGAGCAGTACTTC.